This entry is about one T cell receptor beta chain. No cognate antigen has been identified for it. Per-base quality was not reported, and no clone a single base away is much larger than it. The sample belongs to a study of T-cell reconstitution after alpha-beta-depleted transplantation in children (dated by TCRdb to the mid-2010s). Notes on the research overall: Using TCR repertoire profiling, the study followed T-cell immune reconstitution in a quantitative way in children after TCRalphabeta/CD19-depleted allogeneic hematopoietic cell transplantation.

Looking up the germline V gene yields CDR1 ENHRY and CDR2 SYGVKD. The V end gives up 6 bases and the J end 9 bases, leaving 7 bases in the junction not matched to a gene. The CDR3, cysteine through phenylalanine, is 13 amino acids long. Just CDR3 DNA is preserved here, 39 bases in frame from base 1. Overall results and qualifications from the work: Apparently early alphabetaT-cell count recovery about two months after transplant reportedly relied on only several hundred rapidly expanded clones derived from non-depleted graft cells. In some patients, high TCRbeta diversity at day 60 was attributed to recipient T cells and intrathymic progenitors that had survived conditioning. Over subsequent months, a decline in hyperexpanded clone frequencies was noted, and after one year, T-cell counts and TCRbeta diversity were mostly ascribed to newly produced T cells.

The method was PCR. This sample was sequenced with an Illumina HiSeq 2500. Molecular barcoding was employed in the preparation of TCR libraries, with unique molecular identifiers being used to normalize TCRbeta repertoire quantification. The raw public data were reprocessed by TCRdb itself: fastp quality trimming at Q25, MiXCR clonotype calling, in-frame beta chains only. CDR3 protein duplicates are merged, each entry listing the most common genes and DNA. Present in this sample are approximately 520,000 distinct CDR3 sequences, 10% to 12% of which were seen just once. The top ten clonotypes cover about 15% of the sample. The meaning of the sample's treatment or condition label: allogeneic hematopoietic cell transplantation with graft depleted of TCRalphabeta T cells and CD19 B cells. The children who served as transplant recipients had been given grafts of TCRalphabeta/CD19-depleted allogeneic hematopoietic cells.

This sample comprised PBMCs, mostly from graft donor cells, obtained 180 days after TCRalphabeta/CD19-depleted stem cell transplant. The TCR sequence derives from a female patient between 2 and 15 years old who had a stem cell transplant for aplastic anemia, so the T cells may come from the graft donor. The rearrangement combines TRBV10-3 with TRBJ1-5, with 8 bases aligning to TRBD1. The DNA sequence follows: TGTGCCATCAGCTCAGGGGGCTCAGGGCCCCAGCATTTT. It translates to CAISSGGSGPQHF.